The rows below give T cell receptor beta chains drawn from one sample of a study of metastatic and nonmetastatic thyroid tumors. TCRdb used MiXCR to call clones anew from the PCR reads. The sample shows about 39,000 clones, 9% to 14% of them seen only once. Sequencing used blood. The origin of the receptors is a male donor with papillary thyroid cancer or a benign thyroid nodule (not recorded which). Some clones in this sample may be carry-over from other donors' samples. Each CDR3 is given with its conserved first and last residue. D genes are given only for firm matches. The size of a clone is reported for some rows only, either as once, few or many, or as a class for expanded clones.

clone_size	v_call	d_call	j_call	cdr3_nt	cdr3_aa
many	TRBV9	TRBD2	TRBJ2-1	TGTGCCAGCAGCCCGAGGGCTAGCGGGAGGAGGGGTGAGCAGTTCTTC	CASSPRASGRRGEQFF
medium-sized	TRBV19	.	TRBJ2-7	TGTGCCAGTAGTATGGGAGGCCCCCTTAACGAGCAGTACTTC	CASSMGGPLNEQYF
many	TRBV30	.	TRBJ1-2	TGTGCCTGGAGTGGGGGGACCTATGGCTACACCTTC	CAWSGGTYGYTF
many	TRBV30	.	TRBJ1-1	TGTGCCTGGAGTGTATTATCCGTGGCTGAAGCTTTCTTT	CAWSVLSVAEAFF
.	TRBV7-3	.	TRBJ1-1	TGTGCCAGCAGCTTATTGTGGGGGGACACTGAAGCTTTCTTT	CASSLLWGDTEAFF
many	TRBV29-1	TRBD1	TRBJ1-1	TGCAGCGTCCGGGGACAGGAGAACACTGAAGCTTTCTTT	CSVRGQENTEAFF
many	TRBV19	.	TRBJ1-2	TGTGCCAGTAGTATATCCTCTACCCATGGCTACACCTTC	CASSISSTHGYTF
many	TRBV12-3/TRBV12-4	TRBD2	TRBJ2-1	TGTGCCAGCAGTTTGGGGACTAGCGGTCTCAATGAGCAGTTCTTC	CASSLGTSGLNEQFF
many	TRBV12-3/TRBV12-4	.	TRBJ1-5	TGTGCCAGCAGTTCCATAGGGGAACCGAATCAGCCCCAGCATTTT	CASSSIGEPNQPQHF
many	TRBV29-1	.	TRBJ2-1	TGCAGCGTTGTTGGGGGGGCGGGTTTGGAGCAGTTCTTC	CSVVGGAGLEQFF
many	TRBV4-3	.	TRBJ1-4	TGCGCCAGCAGCCAAGATTACGGCGGACTTCGGGAAAAACTGTTTTTT	CASSQDYGGLREKLFF
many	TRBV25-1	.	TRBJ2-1	TGTGCCAGCACCGATTCGACTGAGCAGTTCTTC	CASTDSTEQFF
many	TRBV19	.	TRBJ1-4	TGTGCCAGTAGTATACCGGGACACCCGGCGGAGAATGAAAAACTGTTTTTT	CASSIPGHPAENEKLFF
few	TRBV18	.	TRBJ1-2	TGTGCCAGCTCACCTCGGACGGGCGATGGCTACACCTTC	CASSPRTGDGYTF
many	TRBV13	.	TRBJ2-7	TGTGCCAGCAGCCATATCTCTAACGAGCAGTACTTC	CASSHISNEQYF
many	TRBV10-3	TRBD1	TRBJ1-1	TGTGCCATCAGTGAGTCGTCGGGACAGGGTCCCACTGAAGCTTTCTTT	CAISESSGQGPTEAFF
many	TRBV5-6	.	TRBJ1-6	TGTGCCAGCAGCTTATCTGCAGGGAGGGGATTATATAATTCACCCCTCCACTTT	CASSLSAGRGLYNSPLHF
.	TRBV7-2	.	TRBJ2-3	TGTGCCAGCAGCTCGGCCTTTGGGTCGCAGTATTTT	CASSSAFGSQYF
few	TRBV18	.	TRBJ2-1	TGTGCCAGCTCACCAACCAGGGAGTCCTACAATGAGCAGTTCTTC	CASSPTRESYNEQFF
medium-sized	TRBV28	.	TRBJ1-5	TGTGCCAGCAGTGGTGGGCAGGGACATCAGCCCCAGCATTTT	CASSGGQGHQPQHF
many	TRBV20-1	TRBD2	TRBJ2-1	TGCAGTGCTAGGGATCCTAGCGGGAGGAATAATGAGCAGTTCTTC	CSARDPSGRNNEQFF
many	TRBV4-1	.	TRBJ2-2	TGCGCCAGCAGCCTTGGGCGGGAGAACACCGGGGAGCTGTTTTTT	CASSLGRENTGELFF
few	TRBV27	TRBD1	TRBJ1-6	TGTGCCAGCAGTTTAAGGGGGCGGGAGAGCTCCTATAATTCACCCCTCCACTTT	CASSLRGRESSYNSPLHF
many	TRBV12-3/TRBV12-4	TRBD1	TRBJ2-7	TGTGCCAGCAGTTTGGCAGGGGGCTCCTACGAGCAGTACTTC	CASSLAGGSYEQYF
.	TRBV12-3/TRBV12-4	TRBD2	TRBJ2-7	TGTTCCATCAGTCCCGGACTAGCGGGAGTATACGAGCAGTACTTC	CSISPGLAGVYEQYF
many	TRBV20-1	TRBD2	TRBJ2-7	TGCAGTGCTAACCATCCCCAACTAGCGGGTGGAGCCGTCTACGAGCAGTACTTC	CSANHPQLAGGAVYEQYF
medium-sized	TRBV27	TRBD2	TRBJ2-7	TGTGCCAGCAGTTTGTTTAGCGGGAGGAATAACGAGCAGTACTTC	CASSLFSGRNNEQYF
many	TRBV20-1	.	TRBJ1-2	TGCAGTGCTAGACCGCCCCTGGCCAGGGGTAACTATGGCTACACCTTC	CSARPPLARGNYGYTF
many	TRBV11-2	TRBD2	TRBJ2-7	TGTGCCAGCAGCCCACCGGGACTAGCGGGACCTGCCTCCTACGAGCAGTACTTC	CASSPPGLAGPASYEQYF
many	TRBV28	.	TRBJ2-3	TGTGCCAGCATCACAGGGGCTAGCGGATCAGATACGCAGTATTTT	CASITGASGSDTQYF
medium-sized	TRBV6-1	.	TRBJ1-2	TGTGCCAGCAGTCCGCCCGTCCCGTCTAACTATGGCTACACCTTC	CASSPPVPSNYGYTF
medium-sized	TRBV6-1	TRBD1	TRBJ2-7	TGTGCCAGCAGTTCCGGGACAGGTCTCATCTACGAGCAGTACTTC	CASSSGTGLIYEQYF